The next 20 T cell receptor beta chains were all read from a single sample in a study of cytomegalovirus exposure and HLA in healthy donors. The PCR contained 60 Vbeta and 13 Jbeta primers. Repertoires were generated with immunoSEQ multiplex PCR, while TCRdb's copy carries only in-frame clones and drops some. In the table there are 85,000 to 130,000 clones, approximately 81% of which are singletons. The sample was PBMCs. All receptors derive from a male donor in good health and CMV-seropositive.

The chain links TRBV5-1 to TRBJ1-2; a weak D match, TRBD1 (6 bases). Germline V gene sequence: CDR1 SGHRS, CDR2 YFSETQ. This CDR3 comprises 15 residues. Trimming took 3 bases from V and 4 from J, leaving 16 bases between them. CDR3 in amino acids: CASSWTALGIYGYTF. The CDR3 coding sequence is TGCGCCAGCAGCTGGACAGCCCTTGGGATCTATGGCTACACCTTC.

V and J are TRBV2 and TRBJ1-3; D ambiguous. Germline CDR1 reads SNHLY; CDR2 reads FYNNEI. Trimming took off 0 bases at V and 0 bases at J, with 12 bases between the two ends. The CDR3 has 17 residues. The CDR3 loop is CASSEARIAFSGNTIYF. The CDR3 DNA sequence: TGTGCCAGCAGTGAAGCGCGAATAGCTTTCTCTGGAAACACCATATATTTT. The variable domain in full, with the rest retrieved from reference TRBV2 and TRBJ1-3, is EPEVTQTPSHQVTQMGQEVILRCVPISNHLYFYWYRQILGQKVEFLVSFYNNEISEKSEIFDDQFSVERPDGSNFTLKIRSTKLEDSAMYFCASSEARIAFSGNTIYFGEGSWLTVV.

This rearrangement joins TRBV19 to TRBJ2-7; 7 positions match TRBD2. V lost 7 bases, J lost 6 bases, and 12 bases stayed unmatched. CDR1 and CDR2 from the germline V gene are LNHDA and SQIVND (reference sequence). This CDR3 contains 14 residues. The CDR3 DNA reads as TGTGCCAGTACCGCCGGGAGGATCTCGAGCGAGCAGTACTTC. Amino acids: CASTAGRISSEQYF.

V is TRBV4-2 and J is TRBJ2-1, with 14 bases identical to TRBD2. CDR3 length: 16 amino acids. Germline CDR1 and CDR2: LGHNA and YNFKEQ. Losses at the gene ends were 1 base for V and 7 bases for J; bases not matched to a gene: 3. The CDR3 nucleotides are TGTGCCAGCAGCCAAGGGGGACTAGCGGGGGTGAATGAGCAGTTCTTC. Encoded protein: CASSQGGLAGVNEQFF.

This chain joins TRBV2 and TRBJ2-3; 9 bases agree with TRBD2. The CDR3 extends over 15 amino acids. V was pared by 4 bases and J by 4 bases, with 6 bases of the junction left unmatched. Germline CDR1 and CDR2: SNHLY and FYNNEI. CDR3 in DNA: TGTGCCAGCAGTGGGGCGGGGGGGGGTTCAGATACGCAGTATTTT. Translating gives CASSGAGGGSDTQYF.

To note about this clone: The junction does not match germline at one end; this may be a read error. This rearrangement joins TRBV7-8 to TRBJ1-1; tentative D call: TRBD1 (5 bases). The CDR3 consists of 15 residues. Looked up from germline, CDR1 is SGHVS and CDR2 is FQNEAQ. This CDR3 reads CANSFSHGQNTEAFF. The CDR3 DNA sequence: TGTGCCAACAGCTTTTCCCATGGACAGAACACTGAAGCTTTCTTT.

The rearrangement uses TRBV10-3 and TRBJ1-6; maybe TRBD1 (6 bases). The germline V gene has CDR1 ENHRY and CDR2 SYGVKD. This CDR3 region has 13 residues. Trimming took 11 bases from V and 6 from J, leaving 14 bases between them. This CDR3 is CASRGATNSPLHF. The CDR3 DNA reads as TGTGCCTCCCGGGGGGCGACTAATTCACCCCTCCACTTT.

The CDR3 DNA follows: TGCGCCAGCAGTCCGGGACAGGGAGGCTCACCCCTCCACTTT. Residues: CASSPGQGGSPLHF. The gene calls are TRBV10-2 and TRBJ1-6; 9 positions agree with TRBD1. Germline trimming cut 5 bases from V and 10 bases from J; bases unmatched to any gene: 6. CDR3 size: 14 residues. Germline CDR1 reads WSHSY; CDR2 reads SAAADI.

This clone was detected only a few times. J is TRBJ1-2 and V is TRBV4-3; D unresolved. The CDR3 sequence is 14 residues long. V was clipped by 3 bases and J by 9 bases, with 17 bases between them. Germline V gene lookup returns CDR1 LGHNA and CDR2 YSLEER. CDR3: CASSHRYGEGSYTF. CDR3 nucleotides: TGCGCCAGCAGCCACCGTTATGGGGAGGGAAGCTACACCTTC.

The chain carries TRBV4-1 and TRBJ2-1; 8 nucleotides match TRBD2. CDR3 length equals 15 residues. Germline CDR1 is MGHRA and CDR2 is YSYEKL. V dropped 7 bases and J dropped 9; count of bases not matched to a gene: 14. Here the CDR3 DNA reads TGCGCCAGCAACCCCCGGCCGGGGGGGCTAGGTGAGCAGTTCTTC. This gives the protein CASNPRPGGLGEQFF.

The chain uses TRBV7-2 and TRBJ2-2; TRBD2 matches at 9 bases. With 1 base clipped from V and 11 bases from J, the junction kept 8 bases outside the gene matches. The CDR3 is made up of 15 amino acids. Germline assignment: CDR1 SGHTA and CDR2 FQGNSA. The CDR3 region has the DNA TGTGCCAGCAGCTTAGTGGGGCGGGGGGGCGGAGAGCTGTTTTTT. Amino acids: CASSLVGRGGGELFF.

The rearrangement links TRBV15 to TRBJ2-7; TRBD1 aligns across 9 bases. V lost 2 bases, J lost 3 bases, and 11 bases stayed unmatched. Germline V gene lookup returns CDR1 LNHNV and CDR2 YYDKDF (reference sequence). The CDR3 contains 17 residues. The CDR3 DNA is TGTGCCACCAGCAGACGACCAGGACAGGGGAGAATCTACGAGCAGTACTTC. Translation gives CATSRRPGQGRIYEQYF.

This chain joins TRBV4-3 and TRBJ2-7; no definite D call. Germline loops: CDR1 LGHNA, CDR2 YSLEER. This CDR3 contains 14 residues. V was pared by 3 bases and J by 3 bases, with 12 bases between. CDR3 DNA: TGCGCCAGCAGCCACGAGCTGGTCTACTACGAGCAGTACTTC. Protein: CASSHELVYYEQYF.

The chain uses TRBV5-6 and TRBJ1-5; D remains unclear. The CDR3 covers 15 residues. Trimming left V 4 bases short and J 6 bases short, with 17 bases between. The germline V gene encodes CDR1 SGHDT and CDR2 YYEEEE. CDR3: CASSRSWRSGQPQHF. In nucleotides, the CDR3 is TGTGCCAGCAGCCGATCCTGGCGATCGGGTCAGCCCCAGCATTTT.

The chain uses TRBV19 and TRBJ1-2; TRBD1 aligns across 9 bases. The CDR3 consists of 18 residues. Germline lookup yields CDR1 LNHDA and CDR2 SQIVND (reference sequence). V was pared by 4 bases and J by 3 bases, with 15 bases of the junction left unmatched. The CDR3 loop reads CASSKGFLRTGDYYGYTF. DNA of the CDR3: TGTGCCAGTAGTAAGGGGTTCCTAAGGACAGGGGATTACTATGGCTACACCTTC.

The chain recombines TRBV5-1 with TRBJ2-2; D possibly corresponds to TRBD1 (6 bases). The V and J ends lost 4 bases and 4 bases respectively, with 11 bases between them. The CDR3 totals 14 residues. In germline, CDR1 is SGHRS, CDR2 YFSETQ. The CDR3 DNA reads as TGCGCCAGCAGCGTGACAGGTTCCACCGGGGAGCTGTTTTTT. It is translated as CASSVTGSTGELFF.

This CDR3 is CASSQEAGGQGFGEAFF. CDR3 DNA: TGCGCCAGCAGCCAAGAGGCCGGGGGACAGGGATTCGGTGAAGCTTTCTTT. The genes are TRBV4-3 and TRBJ1-1; TRBD1 agrees at 9 bases. Germline V gene sequence: CDR1 LGHNA, CDR2 YSLEER. The junction had 12 bases not matched to a gene; V was cut back by 0 bases and J by 7 bases. The CDR3 is made up of 17 amino acids.

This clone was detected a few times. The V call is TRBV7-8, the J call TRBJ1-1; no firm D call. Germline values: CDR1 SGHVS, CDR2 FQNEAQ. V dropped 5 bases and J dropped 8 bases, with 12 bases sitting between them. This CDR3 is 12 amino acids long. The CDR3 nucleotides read TGTGCCAGCAGCCCGGGGATCGGGGAAGCTTTCTTT. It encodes CASSPGIGEAFF.

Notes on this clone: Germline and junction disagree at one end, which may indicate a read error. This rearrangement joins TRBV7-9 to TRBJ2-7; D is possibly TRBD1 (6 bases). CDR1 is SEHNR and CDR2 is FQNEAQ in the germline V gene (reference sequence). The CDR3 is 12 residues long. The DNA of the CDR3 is TGTTCCAGCAGCTCGACAGGTAACGAGCAGTACTTC. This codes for CSSSSTGNEQYF.

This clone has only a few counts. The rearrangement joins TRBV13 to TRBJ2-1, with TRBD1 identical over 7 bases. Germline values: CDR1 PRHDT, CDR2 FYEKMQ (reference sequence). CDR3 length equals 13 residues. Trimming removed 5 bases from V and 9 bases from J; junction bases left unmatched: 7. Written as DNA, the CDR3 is TGTGCCAGCAGCCAGGGGGACGGGTTTGAGCAGTTCTTC. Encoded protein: CASSQGDGFEQFF.